This passage covers 18 T cell receptor beta chains from one sample sequenced in a study of Tregs in tolerant kidney transplant recipients. The method was immunoSEQ multiplex PCR; TCRdb's version includes in-frame clones alone and lacks a portion of them. This table has about 16,000 clones, roughly 58% appearing once. No antigen has been identified for these receptors. Sequencing was performed on Tregs from blood cultured with allogeneic cells. The receptors come from a human donor in good health.

CDR3 coding DNA: TGTGCCAGCTCATCGCAACAGGGGTTCAATCAGCCCCAGCATTTT. As protein: CASSSQQGFNQPQHF. The V gene is TRBV18, the J gene TRBJ1-5, with TRBD1 matching over 7 bases. Germline loops: CDR1 KGHSH, CDR2 LQKENI. The CDR3 has 15 amino acids. Trimming removed 5 bases from V and 3 bases from J; junction bases left unmatched: 7. The whole variable domain, filled in from reference TRBV18 and TRBJ1-5, reads NAGVMQNPRHLVRRRGQEARLRCSPMKGHSHVYWYRQLPEEGLKFMVYLQKENIIDESGMPKERFSAEFPKEGPSILRIQQVVRGDSAAYFCASSSQQGFNQPQHFGDGTRLSIL.

The CDR3, as DNA: TGTGCCAGCAGCCCCAGGGTGTCTAGCGGGTCCTATATGGAGCAGTACTTC. As protein: CASSPRVSSGSYMEQYF. The chain joins TRBV7-2 to TRBJ2-7, with 8 bases that match TRBD2. This CDR3 contains 17 residues. The germline V gene encodes CDR1 SGHTA and CDR2 FQGNSA. Losses at the gene ends were 5 bases for V and 7 bases for J; bases not matched to a gene: 19.

This clone was recorded once. The chain has TRBV18 and TRBJ2-7, with D perhaps matching TRBD1 or TRBD2 (5 bases each). This CDR3 has 12 amino acids. Germline V CDR1 and CDR2: KGHSH, LQKENI. V was shortened by 4 bases and J by 6 bases, with 10 bases between the two germline ends. The CDR3 sequence: CASSRGPAEQYF. The CDR3 bases are TGTGCCAGCTCACGGGGACCGGCCGAGCAGTACTTC. Complete variable domain (other parts from reference TRBV18 and TRBJ2-7): NAGVMQNPRHLVRRRGQEARLRCSPMKGHSHVYWYRQLPEEGLKFMVYLQKENIIDESGMPKERFSAEFPKEGPSILRIQQVVRGDSAAYFCASSRGPAEQYFGPGTRLTVT.

This clone was seen only once. The gene calls are TRBV19 and TRBJ2-1; TRBD2 matches 9 bases. The CDR3 spans 15 residues. Trimming took 5 bases from V and 5 from J; bases not matched to a gene: 7. Per germline, CDR1 LNHDA and CDR2 SQIVND (reference sequence). CDR3 coding DNA: TGTGCCAGTAGTGCTAGCGGGGCCCTAAACAATGAGCAGTTCTTC. Protein sequence: CASSASGALNNEQFF.

This sequence joins TRBV19 and TRBJ2-1; D is possibly TRBD1 (6 bases). Looked up from germline, CDR1 is LNHDA and CDR2 is SQIVND (reference sequence). The CDR3 extends over 16 amino acids. The V gene lost 6 bases and the J gene lost 5 bases, with 20 bases spanning the gap. In DNA, the CDR3 is TGTGCCAGTAGGGTATTGACAGGTGCTGTAGACAATGAGCAGTTCTTC. Protein: CASRVLTGAVDNEQFF.

The V and J genes are TRBV5-1 and TRBJ2-7; D perhaps matches TRBD2 (7 bases). Germline CDR1 and CDR2: SGHRS and YFSETQ. V lost 4 bases and J lost 1, with 15 bases in between. This CDR3 spans 15 amino acids. CDR3 nucleotides: TGCGCCAGCAGCCGGGGGGCTAGCGCTTCCTACGAGCAGTACTTC. Translation: CASSRGASASYEQYF.

This clone was seen a single time. The chain's CDR3 is CASSLAGTGSGYTF. DNA for the CDR3: TGTGCCAGCAGCTTGGCCGGGACAGGGAGCGGCTACACCTTC. The chain employs TRBV5-4 and TRBJ1-2, with TRBD1 matching over 9 bases. The CDR3 covers 14 residues. J was trimmed by 8 bases and V by 0 bases; bases with no gene match: 5. Germline CDR1 reads SGHNT; CDR2 reads YYREEE (reference sequence).

CDR3 loop: CASSLDISRNTEAFF. For the CDR3, the DNA is TGTGCCAGCAGCTTAGACATTTCCCGGAACACTGAAGCTTTCTTT. The chain combines TRBV11-2 with TRBJ1-1; the D is unclear. The CDR3 extends over 15 amino acids. CDR1 is SGHAT and CDR2 is FQNNGV in the germline V gene. The V end was cut by 0 bases, the J end by 1 base, with 9 bases between.

The genes are TRBV2 and TRBJ2-5; 10 bases align to TRBD2. Germline V gene data show CDR1 as SNHLY and CDR2 as FYNNEI. The CDR3 is 14 amino acids. The trim removed 7 bases at V and 5 bases at J, leaving 7 bases unmatched. CDR3 coding DNA: TGTGCCAGCAAGCCGAGCGGGAGGGGGGAGACCCAGTACTTC. Translated: CASKPSGRGETQYF.

This clone was counted a single time. The V call is TRBV6-1, the J call TRBJ2-3; D tentatively reads TRBD1 or TRBD2 (5 bases each). CDR1 and CDR2 (germline): MNHNS, SASEGT. This CDR3 is 13 amino acids long. V lost 0 bases, J lost 4 bases, and 5 bases lay in between. Here the CDR3 reads CASSEAGPDTQYF. The CDR3 bases are TGTGCCAGCAGTGAAGCGGGACCAGATACGCAGTATTTT.

The chain combines TRBV11-1 with TRBJ2-5; 8 bases agree with TRBD2. Losses at the gene ends were 5 bases for V and 7 bases for J; bases not matched to a gene: 12. The CDR3 sequence is 15 residues long. Germline loops: CDR1 SGHAT, CDR2 FQDESV (reference sequence). The CDR3 is CASSALRGAPGTQYF. DNA for the CDR3: TGTGCCAGCAGCGCCTTGCGGGGGGCCCCGGGGACCCAGTACTTC.

This rearrangement joins TRBV11-2 to TRBJ1-3; no reliable D call. The V end was cut by 5 bases, the J end by 3 bases, with 11 bases between. CDR1 and CDR2 from the germline V gene are SGHAT and FQNNGV. The length of the CDR3 is 14 residues. CDR3 DNA: TGTGCCAGCAGCCTTTTTGAGAGTGGAAACACCATATATTTT. This encodes CASSLFESGNTIYF.

The CDR3 sequence: CASIGRTGGLSEAFF. The CDR3 DNA follows: TGTGCCAGCATCGGGAGAACCGGGGGGCTTTCTGAAGCTTTCTTT. The chain combines TRBV2 with TRBJ1-1; a weak D match, TRBD1 (6 bases). With 7 bases removed from V and 6 bases from J, the gap between germline ends came to 21 bases. CDR1 SNHLY and CDR2 FYNNEI come from the germline V gene. This CDR3 is built from 15 residues.

The chain links TRBV28 to TRBJ2-1; no clear D. V lost 4 bases to trimming and J lost 6 bases, with 13 bases between them. The CDR3 sequence is 14 residues long. The germline V gene encodes CDR1 MDHEN and CDR2 SYDVKM. CDR3 DNA sequence: TGTGCCAGCAGTTGGAGTAATGGGCTCAATGAGCAGTTCTTC. Translated: CASSWSNGLNEQFF.

The chain has TRBV15 and TRBJ1-2; perhaps TRBD1 as D (5 bases). This CDR3 has 14 amino acids. V was shortened by 1 base and J by 5 bases, with 11 bases between the two germline ends. The germline V gene has CDR1 LNHNV and CDR2 YYDKDF (reference sequence). This CDR3 is CATSRGRGEYGYTF. The CDR3 nucleotides are TGTGCCACCAGCAGAGGCCGGGGGGAGTATGGCTACACCTTC.

This chain links TRBV7-8 with TRBJ2-3; D uncertain. The V gene's germline CDR1 is SGHVS and CDR2 FQNEAQ. V was pared by 1 base and J by 7 bases, with 9 bases between. The CDR3 sequence is 13 residues long. The CDR3 nucleotides are TGTGCCAGCAGCTTAGGGACGGCAAATACGCAGTATTTT. Translated: CASSLGTANTQYF.

The V gene is TRBV7-2, the J gene TRBJ1-2; TRBD1 might be the D (5 bases). V was clipped by 0 bases and J by 4 bases, with 6 bases between them. Germline V gene lookup returns CDR1 SGHTA and CDR2 FQGNSA. This CDR3 is built from 13 residues. The CDR3 sequence is CASSLAGAYGYTF. The DNA for the CDR3 is TGTGCCAGCAGCTTAGCCGGGGCCTATGGCTACACCTTC.

This clone was detected once. The CDR3 DNA reads as TGTGCCAGCAGCTTAAGCAGGGGAAGGTGGAGCTCCTACAATGAGCAGTTCTTC. Its protein is CASSLSRGRWSSYNEQFF. The chain uses TRBV7-8 and TRBJ2-1; D might be TRBD1 (6 bases). With 2 bases removed from V and 0 bases from J, the gap between germline ends came to 17 bases. CDR1 is SGHVS, CDR2 FQNEAQ, per germline. The CDR3 extends over 18 amino acids.